The clone carrying this T cell receptor (beta chain) has more than one count but fewer than ten. This sample is drawn from a study of blood T cell repertoires in COVID-19. Clones were sequenced by immunoSEQ multiplex PCR, and TCRdb holds only the in-frame ones, with some missing. The sample shows about 150,000 clones, around 80% of them seen only once. V dropped 7 bases and J dropped 7; count of bases not matched to a gene: 4. The CDR3 runs 14 residues. CDR1 SNHLY and CDR2 FYNNEI come from the germline V gene. The specimen was peripheral blood. The receptor was isolated from a woman aged 55-70 years with acute or convalescent COVID-19. The rearrangement uses TRBV2 and TRBJ1-6, with TRBD1 matching 10 bases. The CDR3 is CASILTGGNSPLHF. The CDR3 DNA is TGTGCCAGCATTCTGACAGGGGGCAATTCACCCCTCCACTTT.